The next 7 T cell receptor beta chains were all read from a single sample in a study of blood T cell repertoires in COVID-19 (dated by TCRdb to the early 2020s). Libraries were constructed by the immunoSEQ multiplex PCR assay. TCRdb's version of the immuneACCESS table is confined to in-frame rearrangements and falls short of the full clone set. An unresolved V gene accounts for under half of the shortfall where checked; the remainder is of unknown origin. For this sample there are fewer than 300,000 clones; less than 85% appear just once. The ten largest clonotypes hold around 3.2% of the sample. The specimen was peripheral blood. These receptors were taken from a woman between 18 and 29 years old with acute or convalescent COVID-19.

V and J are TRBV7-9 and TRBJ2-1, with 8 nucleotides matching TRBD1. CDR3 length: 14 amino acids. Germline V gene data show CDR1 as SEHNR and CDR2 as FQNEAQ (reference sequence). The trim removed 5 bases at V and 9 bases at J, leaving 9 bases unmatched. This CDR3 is CASSPGQGLGEQFF. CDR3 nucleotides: TGTGCCAGCAGCCCCGGACAGGGTTTAGGTGAGCAGTTCTTC.

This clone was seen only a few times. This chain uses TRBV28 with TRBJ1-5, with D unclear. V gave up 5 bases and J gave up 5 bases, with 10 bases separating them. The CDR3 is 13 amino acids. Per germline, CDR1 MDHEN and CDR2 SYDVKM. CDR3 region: CASSPQPHQPQHF. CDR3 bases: TGTGCCAGCAGTCCACAGCCTCATCAGCCCCAGCATTTT.

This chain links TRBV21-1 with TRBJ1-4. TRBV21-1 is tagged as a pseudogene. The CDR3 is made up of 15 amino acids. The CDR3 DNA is TGTGCCAGCAGCAAATGGAATCGGGAAGCTGAAAAACTGTTTTTT. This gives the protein CASSKWNREAEKLFF.

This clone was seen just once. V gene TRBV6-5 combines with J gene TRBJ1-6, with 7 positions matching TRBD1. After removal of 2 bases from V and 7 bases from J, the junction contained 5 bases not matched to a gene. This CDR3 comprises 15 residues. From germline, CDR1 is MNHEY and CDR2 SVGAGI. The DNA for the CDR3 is TGTGCCAGCAGTTACGGGACAGCTTTAAATTCACCCCTCCACTTT. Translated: CASSYGTALNSPLHF.

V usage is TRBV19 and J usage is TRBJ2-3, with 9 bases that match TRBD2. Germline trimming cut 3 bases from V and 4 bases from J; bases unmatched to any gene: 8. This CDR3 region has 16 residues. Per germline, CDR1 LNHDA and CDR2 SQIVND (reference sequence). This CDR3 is CASSIRWAGGSDTQYF. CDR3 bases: TGTGCCAGTAGTATTCGCTGGGCGGGAGGGTCAGATACGCAGTATTTT.

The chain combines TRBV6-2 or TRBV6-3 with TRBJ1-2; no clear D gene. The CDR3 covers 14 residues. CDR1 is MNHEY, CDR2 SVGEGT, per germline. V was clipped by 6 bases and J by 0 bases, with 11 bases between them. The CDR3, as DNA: TGTGCCAGCAGCTCGGTGCCCCCTAACTATGGCTACACCTTC. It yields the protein CASSSVPPNYGYTF.

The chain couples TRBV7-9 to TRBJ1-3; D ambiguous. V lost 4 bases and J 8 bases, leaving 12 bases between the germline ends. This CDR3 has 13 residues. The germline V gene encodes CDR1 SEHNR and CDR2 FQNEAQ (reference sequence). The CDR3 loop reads CASSYGSADTIYF. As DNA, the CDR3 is TGTGCCAGCAGCTACGGGAGTGCGGACACCATATATTTT.